The sequence of this T cell receptor (beta chain) was determined in a study of Graves' ophthalmopathy and Graves' hyperthyroidism. Background on the study: There was a collection of peripheral blood at initial diagnosis, before any treatment. Study outcomes and limitations: In blood appeared most of the expanded thyroid clonotypes whose frequency exceeded 0.001.

The CDR3 has 13 residues. Germline assignment: CDR1 LGHNT and CDR2 FRNRAP. V lost 1 base and J 3 bases, leaving 4 bases between the germline ends. As regards this clonotype: What it binds is unknown.

Amplified material comprised TCR beta CDR3 regions derived from RNA transcripts. First-round RT-PCR with HTBI primers preceded a second-round multiplex PCR. MiXCR, applied by TCRdb to the multiplex PCR reads, yields one record per CDR3 protein. The table records 200,000 to 250,000 distinct CDR3 sequences, under 25% of them present only once. This sequence joins TRBV12-5 and TRBJ1-5; D is unresolved. The sequence came from a woman aged 45-65 years with Graves' ophthalmopathy. The specimen was peripheral blood. The CDR3 sequence is CASGLDTNQPQHF. CDR3 nucleotide sequence: TGTGCTAGTGGTTTGGACACCAATCAGCCCCAGCATTTT.